The 31 T cell receptor beta chains reported below all come from one sample, sequenced in a study of OX40 agonist ivuxolimab in advanced cancers. Assay used: immunoSEQ multiplex PCR; TCRdb lists only in-frame clones, some missing. The top ten clones hold 6.2% of a sample with some 83,000 clones, over 85% of them seen once. The source material was CD4+ or CD8+ T cells sorted from blood, sampled in a trial of the OX40 agonist ivuxolimab. The receptors stem from an adult with an advanced solid tumor such as melanoma, head and neck, liver or kidney cancer.

CDR3 nucleotides: TGCGCCAGCAGCCATCCGCTAGCGGGGTCCTACAATGAGCAGTTCTTC. Translating gives CASSHPLAGSYNEQFF. The chain couples TRBV4-1 to TRBJ2-1, with 9 bases fitting TRBD2. This CDR3 spans 16 amino acids. Germline loops: CDR1 MGHRA, CDR2 YSYEKL. The junction had 4 bases not matched to a gene; V was cut back by 3 bases and J by 1 base.

CDR3 sequence: CASSQDSYGYTF. The DNA for the CDR3 is TGTGCCAGCAGTCAGGACAGCTATGGCTACACCTTC. The genes are TRBV28 and TRBJ1-2, with TRBD1 as a possible D gene (6 bases). V lost 5 bases and J 4 bases, leaving 8 bases between the germline ends. CDR3 size: 12 residues. Germline V gene lookup returns CDR1 MDHEN and CDR2 SYDVKM.

This chain connects TRBV27 to TRBJ2-7, with no clear D. Germline CDR1 and CDR2: MNHEY and SMNVEV (reference sequence). This CDR3 comprises 13 residues. Trimming pared 5 bases from V and 6 bases from J, leaving 14 bases between. The CDR3 DNA follows: TGTGCCAGCAGTCTAGATCAGTTCTCCGAGCAGTACTTC. Translated: CASSLDQFSEQYF.

This sequence joins TRBV27 and TRBJ1-5; D perhaps matches TRBD1 (5 bases). The germline CDR1 and CDR2 sequences are MNHEY and SMNVEV (reference sequence). Trimming took 4 bases from V and 0 from J, leaving 10 bases between them. CDR3 size: 15 residues. The chain's CDR3 is CASSSRQYSNQPQHF. CDR3 DNA: TGTGCCAGCAGTTCTCGACAGTATAGCAATCAGCCCCAGCATTTT.

The chain carries TRBV27 and TRBJ2-5; tentatively, D is TRBD2 (5 bases). Germline CDR1 reads MNHEY; CDR2 reads SMNVEV (reference sequence). Deletions cut 8 bases from V and 5 bases from J, with 18 bases between. CDR3 length equals 14 residues. The CDR3 nucleotides read TGTGCCAGCCGACCGGGAATCCTAGTGGAGACCCAGTACTTC. It specifies CASRPGILVETQYF.

The CDR3 sequence: CASSEMGGPDEQYF. CDR3 coding DNA: TGTGCCAGCAGTGAAATGGGGGGGCCCGACGAGCAGTACTTC. The chain is built from TRBV6-1 and TRBJ2-7; D perhaps matches TRBD2 (7 bases). The CDR3 is 14 amino acids. Trimming took off 2 bases at V and 5 bases at J, with 13 bases between the two ends. CDR1 is MNHNS and CDR2 is SASEGT in the germline V gene.

This clone has only one observation. The genes are TRBV19 and TRBJ2-2, with 8 bases aligning to TRBD1. The junction had 5 bases not matched to a gene; V was cut back by 5 bases and J by 0 bases. The CDR3 is made up of 16 amino acids. In germline, CDR1 is LNHDA, CDR2 SQIVND (reference sequence). The CDR3, as DNA: TGTGCCAGTAGTGTATTGACAGGGGCGAACACCGGGGAGCTGTTTTTT. Translating it yields CASSVLTGANTGELFF.

The gene calls are TRBV19 and TRBJ2-7; 10 positions agree with TRBD1. This CDR3 is built from 14 residues. The germline V gene encodes CDR1 LNHDA and CDR2 SQIVND (reference sequence). The V and J ends lost 3 bases and 6 bases, in that order; junction bases with no gene match: 5. The CDR3: CASSIGTGVSEQYF. The CDR3 bases are TGTGCCAGTAGTATCGGGACAGGGGTAAGCGAGCAGTACTTC.

The chain uses TRBV6-5 and TRBJ2-1; no clear D gene. The CDR3 runs 15 residues. The V end lost 0 bases, the J end lost 6 bases, and 12 bases lay between the germline ends. Germline V gene lookup returns CDR1 MNHEY and CDR2 SVGAGI. The CDR3 nucleotides are TGTGCCAGCAGTTACTCGCCCGGTAGCCCCAATGAGCAGTTCTTC. It translates to CASSYSPGSPNEQFF.

The gene calls are TRBV9 and TRBJ2-5; TRBD1 aligns across 10 bases. From germline, CDR1 is SGDLS and CDR2 YYNGEE. Losses at the gene ends were 4 bases for V and 5 bases for J; bases not matched to a gene: 5. CDR3 size: 14 residues. For the CDR3, the DNA is TGTGCCAGCAGCACCGGGACAGGGGTGGAGACCCAGTACTTC. It codes for CASSTGTGVETQYF.

V is TRBV11-2 and J is TRBJ2-7, with 11 bases aligning to TRBD2. V lost 3 bases to trimming and J lost 2 bases; unmatched junction nucleotides: 12. Germline values: CDR1 SGHAT, CDR2 FQNNGV. This CDR3 has 18 residues. The CDR3 loop reads CASSFPGLAGHLTYEQYF. DNA of the CDR3: TGTGCCAGCAGCTTCCCCGGACTAGCGGGTCACCTCACCTACGAGCAGTACTTC.

The chain uses TRBV6-1 and TRBJ1-6, with D perhaps matching TRBD1 (6 bases). V was shortened by 3 bases and J by 5 bases, with 11 bases between the two germline ends. This CDR3 has 15 amino acids. Per the germline V gene, CDR1 is MNHNS and CDR2 is SASEGT. CDR3 amino acids: CASSDTGSDNSPLHF. CDR3 DNA: TGTGCCAGCAGTGATACAGGGTCCGATAATTCACCCCTCCACTTT.

The chain carries TRBV30 and TRBJ2-1; D possibly uses TRBD1 or TRBD2 (5 bases each). The length of the CDR3 is 17 residues. Germline V gene sequence: CDR1 GTSNPN, CDR2 SVGIG (reference sequence). V gave up 2 bases and J gave up 2 bases, with 19 bases separating them. In nucleotides, the CDR3 is TGTGCCTGGAGTATTGGCCCCGCCGGGGACCCCTACAATGAGCAGTTCTTC. It translates to CAWSIGPAGDPYNEQFF.

The chain links TRBV12-5 to TRBJ1-2; no firm D call. The length of the CDR3 is 13 residues. The V end lost 2 bases, the J end lost 6 bases, and 10 bases lay between the germline ends. CDR1 and CDR2 (germline): LGHNT, FRNRAP. The chain's CDR3 is CASGLRTWDGYTF. As DNA, the CDR3 is TGTGCTAGTGGTTTGCGAACTTGGGATGGCTACACCTTC.

In the case of this clone: A junction end diverges from the germline sequence, so it may reflect a read error. The V call is TRBV20-1, the J call TRBJ2-7; the match to TRBD1 covers 8 bases. This CDR3 is built from 11 residues. Germline-derived CDR1 and CDR2 are DFQATT and SNEGSKA (reference sequence). The CDR3 sequence is CSGQGPYEQYF. The CDR3 nucleotides are TGTTCCGGACAGGGTCCCTACGAGCAGTACTTC.

V gene TRBV27 combines with J gene TRBJ2-7; D tentatively fits TRBD1 or TRBD2 (6 bases each). CDR3 length equals 15 residues. Germline V gives CDR1 MNHEY, CDR2 SMNVEV (reference sequence). Trimming left V 2 bases short and J 7 bases short, with 18 bases between. The CDR3 spells CASSLRGAAMREQYF. Written as DNA, the CDR3 is TGTGCCAGCAGTTTAAGGGGGGCCGCTATGAGGGAGCAGTACTTC.

The chain has TRBV10-1 and TRBJ2-7; tentative D call: TRBD2 (5 bases). Germline values: CDR1 WNHNN, CDR2 SYGVQD (reference sequence). Trimming shortened V by 0 bases and J by 3 bases, and 12 bases separated the two germline ends. The length of the CDR3 is 15 residues. CDR3 nucleotide sequence: TGCGCCAGCAGTGAGTCGAGGGATGGGGACTACGAGCAGTACTTC. Protein: CASSESRDGDYEQYF.

The chain has TRBV28 and TRBJ1-5; no clear D. The CDR3 contains 13 residues. Germline lookup yields CDR1 MDHEN and CDR2 SYDVKM. Trimming took off 8 bases at V and 2 bases at J, with 10 bases between the two ends. The CDR3 DNA sequence: TGTGCCAGCTGCCCGACCGGCAATCAGCCCCAGCATTTT. It translates to CASCPTGNQPQHF. The full variable domain, completed using reference TRBV28 and TRBJ1-5, is DVKVTQSSRYLVKRTGEKVFLECVQDMDHENMFWYRQDPGLGLRLIYFSYDVKMKEKGDIPEGYSVSREKKERFSLILESASTNQTSMYLCASCPTGNQPQHFGDGTRLSIL.

The chain is built from TRBV5-1 and TRBJ2-7; D is uncertain. With 2 bases removed from V and 3 bases from J, the gap between germline ends came to 9 bases. Germline V gives CDR1 SGHRS, CDR2 YFSETQ. The CDR3 loop spans 13 amino acids. The CDR3 nucleotides read TGCGCCAGCAGCTTTAGTCTTAGCTACGAGCAGTACTTC. Encoded protein: CASSFSLSYEQYF.

The chain recombines TRBV19 with TRBJ1-5; D not resolved. CDR1 and CDR2 (germline): LNHDA, SQIVND (reference sequence). V was shortened by 4 bases and J by 1 base, with 20 bases between the two germline ends. The CDR3 runs to 18 residues. This CDR3 reads CASSSIPPMPYSNQPQHF. CDR3 nucleotides: TGTGCCAGTAGTAGTATACCTCCCATGCCGTACAGCAATCAGCCCCAGCATTTT.

This clone was counted a few times. V is TRBV9 and J is TRBJ2-3, with D possibly TRBD1 on 6 matching bases. Trimming took 5 bases from V and 4 from J, leaving 17 bases between them. The CDR3 covers 15 residues. Germline V CDR1 and CDR2: SGDLS, YYNGEE. CDR3 nucleotides: TGTGCCAGCAGTGGAACAGGGAGCGTTGCAGATACGCAGTATTTT. Protein product: CASSGTGSVADTQYF.

The chain employs TRBV5-1 and TRBJ1-1; D is uncertain. CDR1 is SGHRS and CDR2 is YFSETQ in the germline V gene. There are 16 residues in the CDR3. Trimming pared 0 bases from V and 0 bases from J, leaving 12 bases between. This CDR3 is CASSLDNRIMNTEAFF. CDR3 sequence (DNA): TGCGCCAGCAGCTTGGACAACCGCATTATGAACACTGAAGCTTTCTTT.

The chain links TRBV10-1 to TRBJ2-1, with 9 bases identical to TRBD2. This CDR3 comprises 17 residues. CDR1 is WNHNN, CDR2 SYGVQD, per germline (reference sequence). The ends lost 3 bases at V and 8 bases at J; junction bases unmatched: 14. This chain's CDR3 is CASSEASGVLPGHEQFF. CDR3 sequence (DNA): TGCGCCAGCAGTGAAGCTAGCGGGGTCCTCCCGGGGCATGAGCAGTTCTTC.

The chain links TRBV19 to TRBJ1-5, with D maybe TRBD1 (5 bases). CDR1 and CDR2 (germline): LNHDA, SQIVND (reference sequence). CDR3 length equals 13 residues. Deletions cut 5 bases from V and 4 bases from J, with 9 bases between. The CDR3 loop reads CASSFRGNQPQHF. In DNA form, the CDR3 reads TGTGCCAGTAGTTTCCGGGGGAATCAGCCCCAGCATTTT.

The genes are TRBV7-5 and TRBJ1-5; TRBD1 is the table's D call, not checked against the DNA. TRBV7-5 is reported as a pseudogene. The CDR3 has 15 residues. The DNA for the CDR3 is TGTGCCAGAACAAACAGGCCGGAGCGCAATCAGCCCCAGCATTTT. It specifies CARTNRPERNQPQHF.

The rearrangement links TRBV11-2 to TRBJ2-5, with TRBD2 identical over 9 bases. The CDR3 extends over 15 amino acids. Germline CDR1 is SGHAT and CDR2 is FQNNGV. The junction had 7 bases not matched to a gene; V was cut back by 4 bases and J by 4 bases. CDR3 region: CASSWTSVKGETQYF. The CDR3 nucleotides read TGTGCCAGCAGCTGGACTAGCGTGAAGGGAGAGACCCAGTACTTC.

The chain links TRBV27 to TRBJ2-1; 8 nucleotides align to TRBD2. In germline, CDR1 is MNHEY, CDR2 SMNVEV (reference sequence). The CDR3 is made up of 15 amino acids. With 1 base clipped from V and 6 bases from J, the junction kept 5 bases outside the gene matches. Here the CDR3 DNA reads TGTGCCAGCAGTTTATACGGGGGGGCCAGCAATGAGCAGTTCTTC. It specifies CASSLYGGASNEQFF.

This clone was detected once. The chain links TRBV12-5 to TRBJ1-1; D possibly corresponds to TRBD1 (6 bases). CDR1 and CDR2 (germline): LGHNT, FRNRAP. CDR3 size: 16 residues. Trimming took 4 bases from V and 3 from J, leaving 18 bases between them. For the CDR3, the DNA is TGTGCTAGTGGTTGGTCGACAGGTGATTTGGACACTGAAGCTTTCTTT. Protein product: CASGWSTGDLDTEAFF.

The V gene is TRBV4-3, the J gene TRBJ2-7; 10 positions agree with TRBD1. The V gene's germline CDR1 is LGHNA and CDR2 YSLEER. This CDR3 has 16 amino acids. The V gene end was trimmed by 1 base and the J gene end by 2 bases; junction bases not matched to a gene: 5. The CDR3 DNA is TGCGCCAGCAGCCAAGCGTGGGACAGGGGAACCTACGAGCAGTACTTC. As protein: CASSQAWDRGTYEQYF.

This chain joins TRBV30 and TRBJ2-7, with D possibly being TRBD1 or TRBD2 (6 bases each). Germline V CDR1 and CDR2: GTSNPN, SVGIG (reference sequence). V dropped 5 bases and J dropped 10 bases, with 15 bases sitting between them. This CDR3 contains 11 residues. Written as DNA, the CDR3 is TGTGCCTGGGGGGGGCCTAGCGCTCAGTACTTC. Protein product: CAWGGPSAQYF.

This chain uses TRBV5-6 with TRBJ2-1; 14 nucleotides align to TRBD2. Losses at the gene ends were 7 bases for V and 8 bases for J; bases not matched to a gene: 5. This CDR3 has 14 residues. Looked up from germline, CDR1 is SGHDT and CDR2 is YYEEEE. The CDR3 loop is CASEPGLAGDEQFF. DNA for the CDR3: TGTGCCAGCGAGCCGGGACTAGCGGGAGATGAGCAGTTCTTC.